These 14 T cell receptor beta chains were sequenced from one sample in a study of blood T cell repertoires in COVID-19 (dated by TCRdb to the early 2020s). Library prep was done by the immunoSEQ multiplex PCR assay. TCRdb took this table from immuneACCESS and kept in-frame rearrangements with V and J called. Such tables lack part of the clones; where checked against another copy, unresolved V genes explain under half of the gap, and the rest is unexplained. This sample gives about 200,000 clones in total; around 86% of them show up just once. More than 5.5% of the sample is in the top ten clones. Material for sequencing was peripheral blood. The receptors stem from a man of 80 years or more with acute or convalescent COVID-19.

The V and J genes are TRBV18 and TRBJ2-7; D not certain. The CDR3 has 12 amino acids. Germline CDR1 KGHSH, CDR2 LQKENI. Trimming removed 2 bases from V and 7 bases from J, with 9 bases in between. The CDR3 DNA follows: TGTGCCAGCTCACCAGATGTGAGTGAGCAGTACTTC. It yields the protein CASSPDVSEQYF.

The rearrangement links TRBV7-8 to TRBJ2-3, with 14 nucleotides matching TRBD2. Germline CDR1 is SGHVS and CDR2 is FQNEAQ. The CDR3 consists of 19 residues. V shed 1 base and J 5 bases; nucleotides not matched to a gene: 11. CDR3 amino acids: CASSLGLAGGFGLGDTQYF. The DNA of the CDR3 is TGTGCCAGCAGCTTAGGACTAGCGGGAGGGTTTGGGCTGGGAGATACGCAGTATTTT.

This clone was counted many times. The chain is built from TRBV3-1 (or the pseudogene TRBV3-2) and TRBJ1-2; weak D call: TRBD1 (5 bases). This CDR3 contains 14 residues. V was pared by 4 bases and J by 4 bases, with 13 bases between. CDR1 and CDR2 from the germline V gene are LGHDT and YNNKEL (reference sequence). The CDR3 nucleotides are TGTGCCAGCAGCCCCCGGGGGGAAAGCTATGGCTACACCTTC. Translated: CASSPRGESYGYTF.

The CDR3 loop is CASSSAEATQYF. CDR3 coding DNA: TGTGCCAGCAGTTCCGCGGAGGCAACCCAGTATTTT. V gene TRBV6-2 or TRBV6-3 combines with J gene TRBJ2-3, with D maybe TRBD2 (5 bases). Germline values: CDR1 MNHEY, CDR2 SVGEGT. The CDR3 runs to 12 residues. Trimming pared 4 bases from V and 12 bases from J, leaving 14 bases between.

The gene calls are TRBV7-2 and TRBJ2-3; maybe TRBD2 (5 bases). The V end was cut by 3 bases, the J end by 2 bases, with 12 bases between. In germline, CDR1 is SGHTA, CDR2 FQGNSA. This CDR3 has 15 residues. The CDR3 reads CASSLQSGPTDTQYF. The CDR3 bases are TGTGCCAGCAGCTTGCAGAGCGGACCCACAGATACGCAGTATTTT.

The rearrangement links TRBV28 to TRBJ2-2; TRBD2 is a possible D gene (6 bases). This CDR3 region has 17 residues. Germline V lookup: CDR1 MDHEN, CDR2 SYDVKM. Trimming took off 5 bases at V and 15 bases at J, with 31 bases between the two ends. The CDR3 sequence is CASSPHGGTPSGPGMFF. In DNA form, the CDR3 reads TGTGCCAGCAGTCCCCATGGGGGGACTCCCTCTGGCCCCGGAATGTTTTTT.

This clone was detected many times. This chain uses TRBV19 with TRBJ2-2; 7 positions agree with TRBD1. After removal of 6 bases from V and 3 bases from J, the junction contained 4 bases not matched to a gene. The CDR3 consists of 14 residues. Per the germline V gene, CDR1 is LNHDA and CDR2 is SQIVND (reference sequence). The CDR3 bases are TGTGCCAGTAGCCGACAGGGTGACACCGGGGAGCTGTTTTTT. It encodes CASSRQGDTGELFF.

This clone showed up just once. V and J are TRBV24-1 and TRBJ2-7; the match to TRBD2 covers 10 bases. Trimming cost V 4 bases and J 6 bases; bases outside gene matches: 8. This CDR3 is built from 15 residues. Germline-derived CDR1 and CDR2 are KGHDR and SFDVKD. CDR3 nucleotides: TGTGCCACCAGTGAAGCTAGCGGGAGTGTAGGCGAGCAGTACTTC. This codes for CATSEASGSVGEQYF.

This sequence joins TRBV19 and TRBJ2-2; 14 bases are a match to TRBD2. There are 18 residues in the CDR3. Per germline, CDR1 LNHDA and CDR2 SQIVND (reference sequence). The ends lost 6 bases at V and 4 bases at J; junction bases unmatched: 10. CDR3 coding DNA: TGTGCCAGTAGGGGGACTAGCGGGAGTGGTTCGGGCACCGGGGAGCTGTTTTTT. Translated: CASRGTSGSGSGTGELFF.

The V call is TRBV29-1, the J call TRBJ2-3; 13 bases are a match to TRBD2. CDR1 is SQVTM, CDR2 ANQGSEA, per germline. The CDR3 runs to 22 residues. V was clipped by 7 bases and J by 1 base; unmatched bases: 26. CDR3 amino acids: CSAVPLGLAGVGINSRTDTQYF. Here the CDR3 DNA reads TGCAGCGCGGTACCCCTTGGACTAGCGGGAGTGGGGATTAATTCTCGCACAGATACGCAGTATTTT.

The chain has TRBV7-9 and TRBJ1-3; TRBD1 matches 7 bases. Germline V lookup: CDR1 SEHNR, CDR2 FQNEAQ (reference sequence). This CDR3 spans 16 amino acids. The J segment lost 3 bases and the V segment lost 3 bases, leaving 8 bases of the junction unmatched. The CDR3 loop is CASSFIQGTGGNTIYF. The CDR3 region has the DNA TGTGCCAGCAGCTTCATACAGGGGACTGGTGGAAACACCATATATTTT.

The chain uses TRBV2 and TRBJ2-2; 9 bases agree with TRBD1. The CDR3 spans 17 residues. The germline V gene has CDR1 SNHLY and CDR2 FYNNEI. The V segment lost 6 bases and the J segment 5 bases; nucleotides outside the gene matches: 13. The CDR3 coding sequence is TGTGCCAGCAGCGAAACAAGGACAGGGGAGAGGACCGGGGAGCTGTTTTTT. Its translation: CASSETRTGERTGELFF.

This clone was detected a few times. The J gene is TRBJ1-2, the V gene TRBV6-5, with 9 nucleotides matching TRBD1. In germline, CDR1 is MNHEY, CDR2 SVGAGI. Trimming at V came to 8 bases and at J to 8 bases, leaving 6 bases not matched to a gene. This CDR3 contains 12 residues. DNA of the CDR3: TGTGCCAGCGCGACAGGGGGAAGGGGCTACACCTTC. It encodes CASATGGRGYTF.

The chain couples TRBV24-1 to TRBJ2-6, with TRBD1 as a possible D gene (6 bases). Trimming took off 3 bases at V and 0 bases at J, with 8 bases between the two ends. Germline values: CDR1 KGHDR, CDR2 SFDVKD. The CDR3 length is 16 residues. The CDR3 sequence: CATSDQQGSGANVLTF. CDR3 in DNA: TGTGCCACCAGTGATCAACAGGGCTCTGGGGCCAACGTCCTGACTTTC.